This T cell receptor beta chain comes out of a study of CD8+CD57+ T cells in acquired aplastic anemia (dated by TCRdb to the late 2010s). Regarding the study in general: Extracted DNA from sorted CD4+ and CD8+ cells averaged approximately 3.4 ug, ranging from about 0.17 to 30 ug. What the study reported, not specific to this receptor: CD8+ Simpson's diversity did not differ significantly between patients and healthy controls (P=0.060). Although 25 to 30 CD8+ CDR3 sequences were shared by patients and controls, these sequences appeared highly expressed in patients and within the immunodominant clones of patients.

Cut back by 2 bases and 8 bases, the V and J ends lie 19 bases apart. From a lookup of the germline V gene, CDR1 and CDR2 are MNHEY and SVGEGT. Its CDR3 holds 16 amino acids, cysteine through phenylalanine. Only the CDR3 region is kept as DNA, spanning 48 bases read in frame from base 1. The study deep-sequenced TCR repertoires of sorted CD4+ and CD8+ blood T cells from severe aplastic anemia patients and healthy subjects. Ficoll-Paque density gradient centrifugation was used to isolate peripheral blood mononuclear cells. Before DNA extraction, CD4+ and CD8+ T cells were sorted by FACS or by magnetic beads. There are many counts of this clonotype. Its antigen remains undetermined. The record has no base qualities; no much larger clone is one base away. Profiling of TCR beta VDJ combinations and CDR3 sequences used genomic DNA as the template. An Illumina HiSeq 2000 was the platform used for TCR repertoire sequencing. The study's own analysis went as follows. TRBV/TRBJ rearrangement plots, CDR3 size and DJ length profiles, and Simpson's diversity index were used to assess repertoires. The immunodominant clone was defined as the most abundant DNA sequence in deep sequencing data. CDR3 amino acid sequences were checked for sharing across subjects and were also compared against the VDJdb database and published repertoires. TCRdb reworked the public reads: Q25 trimming with fastp, MiXCR clone assembly, productive beta chains retained. Identical CDR3 protein sequences are pooled into one entry, listed with their most common genes and DNA. It is TCRdb's table, rather than the study itself, that gives the V and J calls and clone size. This sample holds 200,000 or so distinct CDR3 sequences; 55% to 70% were observed only once. The ten largest clonotypes hold about 45% of the sample.

This receptor was taken from a human donor with severe aplastic anemia or a healthy control (not recorded which). Sequenced sample: sorted CD4+, CD8+, or CD8+CD57+ T cells (not recorded which) from PBMCs. The chain is made from TRBV6-2 or TRBV6-3 and TRBJ2-1, and TRBD1 may be the D gene, going by 6 matching bases. The DNA reads TGTGCCAGCAGTTACGAGGTCAGGGGAGAGGTTGATGAGCAGTTCTTC. Its coded protein is CASSYEVRGEVDEQFF.